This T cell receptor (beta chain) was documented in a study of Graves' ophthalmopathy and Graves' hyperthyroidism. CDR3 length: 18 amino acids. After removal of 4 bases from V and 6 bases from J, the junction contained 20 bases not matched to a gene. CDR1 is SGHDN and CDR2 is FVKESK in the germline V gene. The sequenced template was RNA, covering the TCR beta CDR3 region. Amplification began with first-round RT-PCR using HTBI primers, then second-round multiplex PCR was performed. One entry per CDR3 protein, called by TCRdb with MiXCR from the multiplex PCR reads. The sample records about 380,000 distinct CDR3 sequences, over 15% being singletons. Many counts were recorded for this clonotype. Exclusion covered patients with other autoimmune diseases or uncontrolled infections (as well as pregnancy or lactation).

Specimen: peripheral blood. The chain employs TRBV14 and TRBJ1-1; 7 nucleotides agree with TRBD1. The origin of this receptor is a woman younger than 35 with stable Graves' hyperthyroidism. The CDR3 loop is CASSPLGSTGTSISEAFF. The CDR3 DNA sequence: TGTGCCAGCAGCCCACTCGGCTCGACAGGGACCTCGATCTCTGAAGCTTTCTTT.